This TCR beta chain was identified in a study of CXCR3-negative and CXCR3-positive naive CD8 T cells. Study overall: The libraries yielded about 135 million TRB reads, about 1.5 +/- 0.3 million each.

The method, 5' RACE with UMI labels, was used to prepare the TRB cDNA libraries. With the 5' RACE reads reprocessed, TCRdb shows one record per CDR3 protein and no DNA. Its listing shows roughly 48,000 distinct CDR3 sequences. About this clonotype itself: Its antigen is unidentified.

Germline V gives CDR1 DFQATT, CDR2 SNEGSKA (reference sequence). The CDR3 runs 15 residues. Study-wide findings and caveats: Naive subsets expressed similar surface CD5; TRB CDR3 features served to infer TCR strength.

The TCR originated in a human donor in good health. Some clones in this sample may be carry-over from other donors' samples. Material: memory CD8+ T cells from blood. The J gene is TRBJ2-7, the V gene TRBV20-1; there is no DNA to check the TCRdb D call of TRBD1. This chain's CDR3 is CSARDADRGNYEQYF.